This TCR beta chain was sequenced for a study of blood T cell repertoires in COVID-19. Participant reports of clinical history set cohort assignment. Germline CDR1 SGHRS, CDR2 YFSETQ. J was trimmed by 2 bases and V by 4 bases; bases with no gene match: 8. This CDR3 is built from 15 residues. As handled by the study authors: Amplified reference gene primers provided the basis for estimating nucleated cell counts. The assay was immunoSEQ multiplex PCR, and TCRdb's table has in-frame clones only and misses some. That table gives V, J and clone size, and the DNA gave D and trimming. The data contain a few hundred thousand clones, more than 75% of them seen just once; the ten biggest clones take up about 7%.

The sequence was collected from a woman between 45 and 60 years old who had been exposed to COVID-19. Sequenced input: PBMCs or T cells enriched from blood (not recorded which). The chain is built from TRBV5-1 and TRBJ1-1; TRBD1 agrees at 7 bases. The CDR3 DNA follows: TGCGCCAGCAGCACCGGACAGGCTTTAAACACTGAAGCTTTCTTT. Protein product: CASSTGQALNTEAFF.